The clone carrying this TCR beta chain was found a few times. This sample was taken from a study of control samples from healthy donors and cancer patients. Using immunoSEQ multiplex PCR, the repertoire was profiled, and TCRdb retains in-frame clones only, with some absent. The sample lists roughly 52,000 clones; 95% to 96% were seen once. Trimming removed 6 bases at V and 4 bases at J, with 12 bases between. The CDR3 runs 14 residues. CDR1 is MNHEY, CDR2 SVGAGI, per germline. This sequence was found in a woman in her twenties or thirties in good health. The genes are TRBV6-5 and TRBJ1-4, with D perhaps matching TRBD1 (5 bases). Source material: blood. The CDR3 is CASRSGGGNEKLFF. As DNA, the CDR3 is TGTGCCAGCAGGTCCGGGGGTGGTAATGAAAAACTGTTTTTT.